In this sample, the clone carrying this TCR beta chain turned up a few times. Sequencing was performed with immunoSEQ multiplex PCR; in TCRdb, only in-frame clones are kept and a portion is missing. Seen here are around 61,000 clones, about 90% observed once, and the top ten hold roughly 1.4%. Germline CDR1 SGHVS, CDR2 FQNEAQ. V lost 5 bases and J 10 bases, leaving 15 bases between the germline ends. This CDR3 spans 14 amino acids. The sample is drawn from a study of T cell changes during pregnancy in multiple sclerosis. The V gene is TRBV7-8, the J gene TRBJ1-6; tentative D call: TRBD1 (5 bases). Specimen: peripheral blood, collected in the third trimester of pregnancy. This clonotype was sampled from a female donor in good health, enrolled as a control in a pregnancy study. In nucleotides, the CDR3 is TGTGCCAGCAGCGTGAAGGAGGGGAAGTCACCCCTCCACTTT. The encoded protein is CASSVKEGKSPLHF. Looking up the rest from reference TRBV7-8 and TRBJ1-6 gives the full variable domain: GAGVSQSPRYKVAKRGQDVALRCDPISGHVSLFWYQQALGQGPEFLTYFQNEAQLDKSGLPSDRFFAERPEGSVSTLKIQRTQQEDSAVYLCASSVKEGKSPLHFGNGTRLTVT.